One and the same sample provided the 30 T cell receptor beta chains below, sequenced in a study of human T cells and chemical hapten exposure (dated by TCRdb to the early 2020s). The time point tag for this specimen amounts to: patch test 1, 2 weeks after DPC sensitization. According to the study, the label for this sample's treatment or condition signals: therapeutic diphenylcyclopropenone sensitization with weekly scalp DPC. The method behind the library was RACE. The instrument was a NextSeq 500. Starting from the raw public reads, TCRdb applied fastp trimming at Q25, assembled clones with MiXCR and retained in-frame beta chains. Rows with one shared CDR3 protein collapse into an entry with the most common genes and DNA. The sample records roughly 180,000 distinct CDR3 sequences, around 20% of which are singletons. The ten largest clones take up approximately 6.7% of the sample. The input for sequencing was whole blood, taken in connection with sensitization to the hapten diphenylcyclopropenone (DPC). These receptors were collected from a woman in her 50s with alopecia areata. Some clones in this sample may be carry-over from other donors' samples.

V is TRBV20-1 and J is TRBJ2-1; perhaps TRBD2 as D (5 bases). This CDR3 comprises 14 residues. Per the germline V gene, CDR1 is DFQATT and CDR2 is SNEGSKA (reference sequence). V lost 0 bases and J lost 6, with 12 bases in between. The CDR3 DNA follows: TGCAGTGCTAGAGATAAGGCCGGACTCAATGAGCAGTTCTTC. Translation: CSARDKAGLNEQFF.

This clonotype was seen more than once but under ten times. This chain links TRBV20-1 with TRBJ2-3; possibly TRBD1 or TRBD2 for D (5 bases each). The germline CDR1 and CDR2 sequences are DFQATT and SNEGSKA (reference sequence). V lost 3 bases and J lost 5, with 15 bases in between. The CDR3 contains 14 residues. The CDR3 bases are TGCAGTGCTAGCCTCGGGACCCGTGAAGATACGCAGTATTTT. Residues: CSASLGTREDTQYF.

The chain is built from TRBV20-1 and TRBJ1-5; D not resolved. V was trimmed by 0 bases and J by 4 bases, leaving 7 bases between them. This CDR3 contains 13 residues. Germline CDR1 reads DFQATT; CDR2 reads SNEGSKA (reference sequence). The DNA for the CDR3 is TGCAGTGCTAGAGAGGGTGGAAATCAGCCCCAGCATTTT. Its protein is CSAREGGNQPQHF.

The chain has TRBV9 and TRBJ2-5, with 8 positions matching TRBD1. V lost 1 base and J lost 5; bases outside the gene matches: 7. CDR1 is SGDLS, CDR2 YYNGEE, per germline. CDR3 size: 15 residues. The CDR3 is CASSVQGASRETQYF. The CDR3, as DNA: TGTGCCAGCAGCGTACAGGGGGCTAGCAGGGAGACCCAGTACTTC.

The V and J genes are TRBV20-1 and TRBJ2-7, with D hard to call. The CDR3 totals 10 residues. Trimming took off 3 bases at V and 5 bases at J, with 5 bases between the two ends. Germline V gene sequence: CDR1 DFQATT, CDR2 SNEGSKA (reference sequence). The CDR3 DNA reads as TGCAGTGCTAGCGACCACGAGCAGTACTTC. The encoded protein is CSASDHEQYF.

The CDR3 spells CSPKGGQGNTEAFF. CDR3 bases: TGCAGTCCTAAGGGTGGGCAGGGAAACACTGAAGCTTTCTTT. This chain joins TRBV20-1 and TRBJ1-1, with D possibly matching TRBD1 (5 bases). Trimming took off 8 bases at V and 2 bases at J, with 18 bases between the two ends. This CDR3 comprises 14 residues. Germline values: CDR1 DFQATT, CDR2 SNEGSKA (reference sequence).

This clonotype was observed many times. V usage is TRBV28 and J usage is TRBJ2-5, with 8 bases matching TRBD1. V trimming: 4 bases; J trimming: 3 bases; junction bases outside the gene matches: 7. Germline V gene lookup returns CDR1 MDHEN and CDR2 SYDVKM. The length of the CDR3 is 15 residues. The CDR3 DNA follows: TGTGCCAGCAGTTCAGGGGGCGTTGGAAAAGAGACCCAGTACTTC. Protein product: CASSSGGVGKETQYF.

This chain uses TRBV20-1 with TRBJ1-5; D remains unclear. This CDR3 region has 14 residues. Germline CDR1 is DFQATT and CDR2 is SNEGSKA (reference sequence). Deletions cut 6 bases from V and 6 bases from J, with 18 bases between. The DNA for the CDR3 is TGCAGTGCCCCCGGGTTGCTGGCCGGTCAGCCCCAGCATTTT. The encoded protein is CSAPGLLAGQPQHF.

This clonotype was found a few times. The chain has TRBV19 and TRBJ2-2; D uncertain. The CDR3 loop spans 12 amino acids. Trimming cost V 5 bases and J 6 bases, with 7 bases left between them. The germline CDR1 and CDR2 sequences are LNHDA and SQIVND (reference sequence). As DNA, the CDR3 is TGTGCCAGTAGTCAACGACCCGGGGAGCTGTTTTTT. Amino acid sequence: CASSQRPGELFF.

This clonotype showed up just a few times. The genes are TRBV6-1 and TRBJ2-7, with 7 bases lining up with TRBD1. CDR1 is MNHNS and CDR2 is SASEGT in the germline V gene. With 4 bases clipped from V and 11 bases from J, the junction kept 14 bases outside the gene matches. The CDR3 totals 14 residues. CDR3 coding DNA: TGTGCCAGCAGTGTGGGGACAGTCGTATTGGAGGAGTACTTC. Residues: CASSVGTVVLEEYF.

This clonotype was recorded a few times. This sequence joins TRBV4-2 and TRBJ2-3; 7 bases align to TRBD2. Germline V gives CDR1 LGHNA, CDR2 YNFKEQ. The V segment lost 4 bases and the J segment 0 bases; nucleotides outside the gene matches: 10. There are 17 residues in the CDR3. The CDR3 region is CASSPLGLADSTDTQYF. DNA for the CDR3: TGTGCCAGCAGCCCCTTAGGGCTAGCGGATAGCACAGATACGCAGTATTTT.

This clonotype has a count of ten or more. The CDR3 coding sequence is TGTGCCAGCAGCTTTTATGTACAGACGAGCTCCTACAATGAGCAGTTCTTC. Encoded protein: CASSFYVQTSSYNEQFF. J is TRBJ2-1 and V is TRBV11-2; no firm D call. Germline V gives CDR1 SGHAT, CDR2 FQNNGV. The CDR3 spans 17 residues. V was shortened by 3 bases and J by 0 bases, with 15 bases between the two germline ends.

The chain employs TRBV29-1 and TRBJ2-6; TRBD1 is a possible D gene (6 bases). Germline V gene sequence: CDR1 SQVTM, CDR2 ANQGSEA. V gave up 4 bases and J gave up 0 bases, with 25 bases separating them. The CDR3 length is 20 residues. CDR3 nucleotides: TGCAGCGTTGCCCGAAGATCCACAGGGAAGGGGAGCTCTGGGGCCAACGTCCTGACTTTC. As protein: CSVARRSTGKGSSGANVLTF.

The chain links TRBV28 to TRBJ1-1; 9 nucleotides line up with TRBD1. The length of the CDR3 is 16 residues. V lost 5 bases and J lost 0; bases outside the gene matches: 7. In germline, CDR1 is MDHEN, CDR2 SYDVKM. CDR3 amino acids: CASSAPDRGLNTEAFF. The CDR3 DNA sequence: TGTGCCAGCAGTGCCCCGGACAGGGGACTGAACACTGAAGCTTTCTTT.

V usage is TRBV7-9 and J usage is TRBJ2-2, with 12 bases identical to TRBD2. From germline, CDR1 is SEHNR and CDR2 FQNEAQ (reference sequence). The CDR3 runs 16 residues. Losses at the gene ends were 5 bases for V and 4 bases for J; bases not matched to a gene: 5. This CDR3 reads CASSRKTSGGTGELFF. The CDR3 DNA is TGTGCCAGCAGCCGGAAGACTAGCGGGGGCACCGGGGAGCTGTTTTTT. Full variable domain (remainder filled in from reference TRBV7-9 and TRBJ2-2): DTGVSQNPRHKITKRGQNVTFRCDPISEHNRLYWYRQTLGQGPEFLTYFQNEAQLEKSRLLSDRFSAERPKGSFSTLEIQRTEQGDSAMYLCASSRKTSGGTGELFFGEGSRLTVL.

The chain joins TRBV5-1 to TRBJ1-1; 9 nucleotides match TRBD1. CDR3 size: 15 residues. V lost 4 bases and J lost 5; bases outside the gene matches: 9. From germline, CDR1 is SGHRS and CDR2 YFSETQ. The CDR3 nucleotides are TGCGCCAGCAGCGGGGACAGGGAAGGTAATACTGAAGCTTTCTTT. Its translation: CASSGDREGNTEAFF.

This clonotype came up a few times. V is TRBV2 and J is TRBJ1-4, with a weak D call TRBD1 (5 bases). This CDR3 contains 15 residues. CDR1 and CDR2 from the germline V gene are SNHLY and FYNNEI. V was cut by 4 bases and J by 5 bases, with 14 bases left in between. The CDR3 DNA is TGTGCCAGCAGTGTGGAGGGGCTGCTGAATGAAAAACTGTTTTTT. Protein sequence: CASSVEGLLNEKLFF.

The rearrangement links TRBV6-4 to TRBJ2-1; the D call may be TRBD1 or TRBD2 (5 bases each). The CDR3 has 15 residues. CDR1 and CDR2 (germline): MRHNA, SNTAGT. The V end lost 6 bases, the J end lost 5 bases, and 17 bases lay between the germline ends. CDR3 region: CASRDTRGLNNEQFF. CDR3 coding DNA: TGTGCCAGCAGGGACACTAGGGGCCTAAACAATGAGCAGTTCTTC.

This clonotype was picked up one time. This sequence joins TRBV5-1 and TRBJ2-7, with 7 bases fitting TRBD1. From germline, CDR1 is SGHRS and CDR2 YFSETQ. The ends lost 4 bases at V and 2 bases at J; junction bases unmatched: 12. This CDR3 spans 16 amino acids. The CDR3 nucleotides read TGCGCCAGCAGCCTGCCGGGACAGCGAGTTCCCTACGAGCAGTACTTC. It codes for CASSLPGQRVPYEQYF.

In this sample, this clonotype turned up many times. This sequence joins TRBV30 and TRBJ2-4; D gene ambiguous. The CDR3 sequence is 14 residues long. V lost 0 bases and J 8 bases, leaving 14 bases between the germline ends. Per germline, CDR1 GTSNPN and CDR2 SVGIG (reference sequence). CDR3 residues: CAWSVRVGWDIQYF. DNA of the CDR3: TGTGCCTGGAGTGTACGGGTAGGGTGGGACATTCAGTACTTC. Looking up the rest from reference TRBV30 and TRBJ2-4 gives the full variable domain: SQTIHQWPATLVQPVGSPLSLECTVEGTSNPNLYWYRQAAGRGLQLLFYSVGIGQISSEVPQNLSASRPQDRQFILSSKKLLLSDSGFYLCAWSVRVGWDIQYFGAGTRLSVL.

This clonotype was seen a handful of times. This rearrangement joins TRBV5-5 to TRBJ2-1; TRBD2 matches 7 bases. V shed 4 bases and J 0 bases; nucleotides not matched to a gene: 10. Germline loops: CDR1 SGHKS, CDR2 YYEKEE (reference sequence). The CDR3 has 17 amino acids. The CDR3 spells CASSPRLALSSYNEQFF. CDR3 sequence (DNA): TGTGCCAGCAGCCCTCGACTAGCTCTAAGCTCCTACAATGAGCAGTTCTTC.

The chain couples TRBV9 to TRBJ2-7; TRBD2 agrees at 11 bases. V shed 4 bases and J 1 base; nucleotides not matched to a gene: 7. CDR3 length: 16 amino acids. Per the germline V gene, CDR1 is SGDLS and CDR2 is YYNGEE. The CDR3 spells CASSPAGLAGSYEQYF. CDR3 nucleotide sequence: TGTGCCAGCAGCCCTGCAGGACTAGCGGGTTCCTACGAGCAGTACTTC.

The J gene is TRBJ1-5, the V gene TRBV20-1; 8 bases map to TRBD1. Germline V gene lookup returns CDR1 DFQATT and CDR2 SNEGSKA (reference sequence). This CDR3 is built from 17 residues. V dropped 5 bases and J dropped 1; count of bases not matched to a gene: 13. The CDR3 DNA reads TGCAGTGCTTTAACCTGGCAGGGGGCTCCGAGCAATCAGCCCCAGCATTTT. This gives the protein CSALTWQGAPSNQPQHF.

V and J are TRBV2 and TRBJ2-2; the D is unclear. Germline CDR1 SNHLY, CDR2 FYNNEI. The CDR3 runs 15 residues. V lost 2 bases and J 5 bases, leaving 12 bases between the germline ends. The CDR3 sequence is CASSERVISTGELFF. The DNA of the CDR3 is TGTGCCAGCAGTGAACGGGTTATTTCGACCGGGGAGCTGTTTTTT.

The CDR3 DNA reads TGTGCCAGCAGCTTATCTCTATCGAAGGTGAATGAGCAGTTCTTC. Protein: CASSLSLSKVNEQFF. The V gene is TRBV7-8, the J gene TRBJ2-1; D is uncertain. Germline loops: CDR1 SGHVS, CDR2 FQNEAQ. Between the trimmed V and J ends, which lost 2 bases and 7 bases, there was a span of 15 bases. The CDR3 is made up of 15 amino acids.

This rearrangement joins TRBV12-3 or TRBV12-4 to TRBJ1-2; no firm D call. The CDR3 contains 14 residues. V lost 2 bases, J lost 1 base, and 8 bases lay in between. The chain's CDR3 is CASSLSHNNYGYTF. In DNA, the CDR3 is TGTGCCAGCAGTTTAAGCCACAATAACTATGGCTACACCTTC.

The rearrangement links TRBV7-2 to TRBJ2-3; tentative D call: TRBD1 (6 bases). CDR3 length equals 18 residues. Germline V lookup: CDR1 SGHTA, CDR2 FQGNSA. V was shortened by 1 base and J by 2 bases, with 19 bases between the two germline ends. The CDR3 nucleotides are TGTGCCAGCAGCTTAGAGGGACACGCACGGCTTTTCACAGATACGCAGTATTTT. Amino acids: CASSLEGHARLFTDTQYF.

This clonotype was seen repeatedly, ten times or more. The chain employs TRBV29-1 and TRBJ2-2, with D possibly being TRBD1 or TRBD2 (5 bases each). Germline-derived CDR1 and CDR2 are SQVTM and ANQGSEA. The V gene lost 6 bases and the J gene lost 2 bases, with 7 bases spanning the gap. The CDR3 loop spans 12 amino acids. The CDR3 reads CSVGPNTGELFF. Written as DNA, the CDR3 is TGCAGCGTGGGACCTAACACCGGGGAGCTGTTTTTT.

The rearrangement joins TRBV5-1 to TRBJ1-1, with D perhaps matching TRBD1 (5 bases). Trimming stripped 1 base from V and 8 bases from J, with 12 bases between. Germline V lookup: CDR1 SGHRS, CDR2 YFSETQ. The CDR3 is made up of 13 amino acids. The CDR3 DNA is TGCGCCAGCAGCTTGACAGGCGGGAGAGAAGCTTTCTTT. Translated, it gives CASSLTGGREAFF.

The J gene is TRBJ2-3, the V gene TRBV7-2; D possibly corresponds to TRBD2 (7 bases). The CDR3 runs 16 residues. Trimming removed 5 bases from V and 4 bases from J, with 19 bases in between. Germline V gene sequence: CDR1 SGHTA, CDR2 FQGNSA. CDR3 DNA sequence: TGTGCCAGCAGCAGGGGGGGTACAGGGTCAGCAGATACGCAGTATTTT. This gives the protein CASSRGGTGSADTQYF.